The next 24 T cell receptor beta chains were all read from a single sample in a study of blood T cells in healthy people across ages. The use of a sample-barcoded 5' primer and a J-beta primer mix characterized a second PCR of about 6 to 11 cycles. TCRdb itself ran the 5' RACE reads through MiXCR, one entry per CDR3 protein. The data show around 690,000 distinct CDR3 sequences, under 70% seen once. The sequencing sample was made of blood. The receptors originated from a man between 60 and 70 years old in good health.

This chain connects TRBV5-1 to TRBJ2-5, with D unresolved. CDR1 and CDR2 from the germline V gene are SGHRS and YFSETQ. Trimming left V 4 bases short and J 1 base short, with 8 bases between. The CDR3 runs to 13 residues. DNA for the CDR3: TGCGCCAGCAGCGCCCAGCCCCAAGAGACCCAGTACTTC. It encodes CASSAQPQETQYF.

The V call is TRBV3-1, the J call TRBJ2-5, with TRBD1 as a possible D gene (5 bases). V was trimmed by 4 bases and J by 11 bases, leaving 17 bases between them. This CDR3 is 13 amino acids long. Per the germline V gene, CDR1 is LGHDT and CDR2 is YNNKEL (reference sequence). The CDR3 sequence: CASSPGPFEEQYF. For the CDR3, the DNA is TGTGCCAGCAGCCCAGGGCCCTTTGAAGAGCAGTACTTC.

The gene calls are TRBV20-1 and TRBJ2-3; D unresolved. The V end lost 0 bases, the J end lost 3 bases, and 16 bases lay between the germline ends. The CDR3 is made up of 16 amino acids. In germline, CDR1 is DFQATT, CDR2 SNEGSKA (reference sequence). The CDR3: CSARDPWAGQTDTQYF. CDR3 in DNA: TGCAGTGCTAGAGATCCGTGGGCAGGCCAGACAGATACGCAGTATTTT.

Regarding this clonotype: One junction end disagrees with the germline gene, perhaps due to a read error. The genes are TRBV9 and TRBJ2-5, with D possibly matching TRBD1 (5 bases). This CDR3 is 15 amino acids long. CDR1 is SGDLS, CDR2 YYNGEE, per germline. CDR3 residues: CASSPGDRPQETRYF. The CDR3 DNA follows: TGTGCCAGCTCACCTGGCGACAGACCGCAGGAGACCCGGTACTTC.

This sequence joins TRBV12-3 or TRBV12-4 and TRBJ2-5; D is unresolved. The CDR3 runs 18 residues. V was pared by 3 bases and J by 5 bases, with 25 bases between. As DNA, the CDR3 is TGTGCCAGCAGTTTTAGGGCCCGGGCTAGTGCCCGCCCGGAGACCCAGTACTTC. It translates to CASSFRARASARPETQYF.

The chain carries TRBV5-1 and TRBJ2-1; 7 bases agree with TRBD1. CDR1 SGHRS and CDR2 YFSETQ come from the germline V gene. This CDR3 has 15 residues. With V trimmed by 2 bases and J by 6 bases, 8 bases remained unmatched. The CDR3 loop reads CASSFHPGQTNEQFF. CDR3 DNA sequence: TGCGCCAGCAGCTTCCACCCGGGACAGACCAATGAGCAGTTCTTC.

The chain is built from TRBV15 and TRBJ2-3, with 13 bases that match TRBD2. This CDR3 region has 16 residues. CDR1 LNHNV and CDR2 YYDKDF come from the germline V gene (reference sequence). Trimming removed 6 bases from V and 0 bases from J; junction bases left unmatched: 3. CDR3 sequence reads: CATSPGLAGSTDTQYF. CDR3 in DNA: TGTGCCACCAGTCCGGGACTAGCGGGGAGCACAGATACGCAGTATTTT. The variable domain in full, with the rest retrieved from reference TRBV15 and TRBJ2-3, is DAMVIQNPRYQVTQFGKPVTLSCSQTLNHNVMYWYQQKSSQAPKLLFHYYDKDFNNEADTPDNFQSRRPNTSFCFLDIRSPGLGDTAMYLCATSPGLAGSTDTQYFGPGTRLTVL.

This clonotype has only one observation. The V gene is TRBV6-5, the J gene TRBJ2-3; 13 nucleotides match TRBD2. Germline V lookup: CDR1 MNHEY, CDR2 SVGAGI. The V segment lost 4 bases and the J segment 7 bases; nucleotides outside the gene matches: 8. There are 16 residues in the CDR3. The DNA of the CDR3 is TGTGCCAGCAGTTCCACTAGCGGGGGGGCCCGGTATACGCAGTATTTT. Amino acid sequence: CASSSTSGGARYTQYF.

V is TRBV10-3 and J is TRBJ2-7; the match to TRBD1 covers 8 bases. Per germline, CDR1 ENHRY and CDR2 SYGVKD. Losses at the gene ends were 1 base for V and 0 bases for J; bases not matched to a gene: 5. The CDR3 consists of 16 residues. The CDR3 is CAISEWAGGISYEQYF. For the CDR3, the DNA is TGTGCCATCAGTGAGTGGGCAGGGGGCATCTCCTACGAGCAGTACTTC.

This clonotype was seen once. The chain combines TRBV7-2 with TRBJ2-3, with 9 bases identical to TRBD2. Germline CDR1 SGHTA, CDR2 FQGNSA. The length of the CDR3 is 16 residues. Unmatched junction bases numbered 5, after V lost 1 base and J lost 3 bases. CDR3: CASSLEPSGDTDTQYF. The CDR3 DNA is TGTGCCAGCAGCTTAGAGCCTAGCGGGGATACAGATACGCAGTATTTT. The full variable domain, rest sourced from reference TRBV7-2 and TRBJ2-3, is GAGVSQSPSNKVTEKGKDVELRCDPISGHTALYWYRQSLGQGLEFLIYFQGNSAPDKSGLPSDRFSAERTGGSVSTLTIQRTQQEDSAVYLCASSLEPSGDTDTQYFGPGTRLTVL.

This chain links TRBV7-9 with TRBJ2-2; tentatively, D is TRBD1 (6 bases). This CDR3 has 16 residues. V lost 5 bases, J lost 5 bases, and 18 bases lay in between. CDR1 is SEHNR, CDR2 FQNEAQ, per germline (reference sequence). The CDR3 DNA reads TGTGCCAGCAGCGGACGACAGGCACTTAGGACCGGGGAGCTGTTTTTT. Protein: CASSGRQALRTGELFF.

This clonotype ranks as medium-sized. This chain connects TRBV28 to TRBJ2-6; D ambiguous. This CDR3 region has 14 residues. Trimming cost V 6 bases and J 0 bases, with 6 bases left between them. In germline, CDR1 is MDHEN, CDR2 SYDVKM. The CDR3 protein is CASSRSSGANVLTF. The CDR3 DNA reads TGTGCCAGCAGCAGGAGCTCTGGGGCCAACGTCCTGACTTTC.

J is TRBJ2-5 and V is TRBV28; 13 nucleotides agree with TRBD2. Losses at the gene ends were 5 bases for V and 4 bases for J; bases not matched to a gene: 16. From germline, CDR1 is MDHEN and CDR2 SYDVKM. The CDR3 covers 19 residues. The CDR3 reads CASSTRDSGLAGAVETQYF. CDR3 in DNA: TGTGCCAGCAGTACCCGGGACTCCGGACTAGCGGGGGCCGTAGAGACCCAGTACTTC.

The chain has TRBV5-1 and TRBJ1-1; D call uncertain. The germline V gene encodes CDR1 SGHRS and CDR2 YFSETQ. The CDR3 contains 13 residues. V lost 6 bases, J lost 4 bases, and 13 bases lay in between. The CDR3 DNA sequence: TGCGCCAGCACCGTGGCGGGGTCCACTGAAGCTTTCTTT. It translates to CASTVAGSTEAFF.

The genes are TRBV6-1 and TRBJ2-7; TRBD1 matches at 9 bases. Germline assignment: CDR1 MNHNS and CDR2 SASEGT. Trimming removed 1 base from V and 6 bases from J; junction bases left unmatched: 7. This CDR3 region has 15 residues. The CDR3 reads CASSEVGTGFGEQYF. CDR3 coding DNA: TGTGCCAGCAGTGAAGTTGGGACAGGGTTTGGCGAGCAGTACTTC.

The chain recombines TRBV29-1 with TRBJ2-5; D might be TRBD1 (7 bases). V lost 3 bases, J lost 1 base, and 12 bases lay in between. There are 14 residues in the CDR3. From germline, CDR1 is SQVTM and CDR2 ANQGSEA. CDR3 protein: CSVDSGGFQETQYF. The CDR3, as DNA: TGCAGCGTTGATTCAGGGGGGTTCCAAGAGACCCAGTACTTC.

This clonotype was observed a handful of times. The gene calls are TRBV14 and TRBJ2-5; D gene unclear. Trimming stripped 0 bases from V and 0 bases from J, with 5 bases between. Per germline, CDR1 SGHDN and CDR2 FVKESK. This CDR3 contains 14 residues. CDR3 bases: TGTGCCAGCAGCCAAGACCAGTACCAAGAGACCCAGTACTTC. This sequence encodes CASSQDQYQETQYF.

V gene TRBV15 combines with J gene TRBJ2-1, with TRBD2 matching 11 bases. V gave up 0 bases and J gave up 9 bases; unmatched junction bases: 7. The germline V gene encodes CDR1 LNHNV and CDR2 YYDKDF (reference sequence). CDR3 length: 16 residues. CDR3 region: CATSRDLTSGRTEQFF. The CDR3 coding sequence is TGTGCCACCAGCAGAGATCTTACTAGCGGGAGAACTGAGCAGTTCTTC.

The CDR3 reads CASGGDPWETQYF. The DNA of the CDR3 is TGTGCCAGCGGCGGGGATCCCTGGGAGACCCAGTACTTC. This chain uses TRBV6-6 with TRBJ2-7, with D possibly TRBD2 on 6 matching bases. The last part of the DNA fits TRBJ2-5 better; the J call may be wrong. The CDR3 has 13 amino acids. Per the germline V gene, CDR1 is MNHNY and CDR2 is SVGAGI (reference sequence).

This clonotype was picked up a small number of times. J is TRBJ2-1 and V is TRBV10-2; D is unclear. There are 15 residues in the CDR3. Germline V gives CDR1 WSHSY, CDR2 SAAADI. The V end lost 6 bases, the J end lost 0 bases, and 12 bases lay between the germline ends. The CDR3 bases are TGCGCCAGCAGAGATGCCCCTCGCTCCTACAATGAGCAGTTCTTC. This sequence encodes CASRDAPRSYNEQFF.

The chain combines TRBV10-3 with TRBJ2-1, with D perhaps TRBD2 (5 bases). The germline V and J ends were trimmed by 4 bases and 9 bases, with 10 bases remaining between them. The CDR3 length is 12 residues. Germline assignment: CDR1 ENHRY and CDR2 SYGVKD. CDR3 amino acids: CAISGSEGEQFF. CDR3 in DNA: TGTGCCATCAGTGGGAGCGAGGGTGAGCAGTTCTTC.

The chain carries TRBV21-1 and TRBJ1-2; TRBD1, the table's D call, was not compared with the DNA. TRBV21-1 is a recognized pseudogene. The CDR3 covers 15 residues. CDR3 sequence (DNA): TGTGCCAGCAGCAAAGGGAGCGGCACCCCCTATGGCTACACCTTC. It yields the protein CASSKGSGTPYGYTF.

This chain joins TRBV20-1 and TRBJ2-3, with D possibly TRBD2 on 5 matching bases. Per germline, CDR1 DFQATT and CDR2 SNEGSKA (reference sequence). This CDR3 spans 15 amino acids. V lost 7 bases and J 2 bases, leaving 19 bases between the germline ends. CDR3 loop: CSVGASYGDTDTQYF. For the CDR3, the DNA is TGCAGTGTAGGCGCTAGCTATGGGGACACAGATACGCAGTATTTT.

J is TRBJ1-1 and V is TRBV29-1; 8 bases align to TRBD1. Trimming took 6 bases from V and 6 from J; bases not matched to a gene: 12. Germline-derived CDR1 and CDR2 are SQVTM and ANQGSEA. The CDR3 consists of 14 residues. CDR3 loop: CSVPGQGTRSEAFF. CDR3 coding DNA: TGCAGCGTCCCTGGACAGGGAACAAGGTCTGAAGCTTTCTTT.